These 18 T cell receptor beta chains came from one sample sequenced in a study of blood T cell repertoires in COVID-19. Sequencing used immunoSEQ multiplex PCR; TCRdb keeps in-frame clones, though not all of them. The data hold some 110,000 clones, with roughly 85% observed a single time. Sequenced material: peripheral blood. The receptors originated from a woman aged 80 or over with acute or convalescent COVID-19.

This clone appeared once. V usage is TRBV4-3 and J usage is TRBJ1-1, with TRBD1 matching over 8 bases. V shed 2 bases and J 0 bases; nucleotides not matched to a gene: 2. Germline lookup yields CDR1 LGHNA and CDR2 YSLEER. The CDR3 is 15 amino acids. CDR3: CASSQLRGLNTEAFF. For the CDR3, the DNA is TGCGCCAGCAGCCAACTCAGGGGGCTGAACACTGAAGCTTTCTTT.

This clone was recorded a few times. The CDR3 reads CASSQELGRGYGYTF. The CDR3 nucleotides are TGTGCCAGCAGCCAAGAACTGGGGAGAGGCTATGGCTACACCTTC. J is TRBJ1-2 and V is TRBV3-1 (or the pseudogene TRBV3-2); D is undetermined. Germline CDR1 reads LGHDT; CDR2 reads YNNKEL (reference sequence). Trimming pared 0 bases from V and 4 bases from J, leaving 12 bases between. The CDR3 covers 15 residues.

This clone was seen a single time. The V call is TRBV18, the J call TRBJ1-5; unclear D gene. Germline CDR1 KGHSH, CDR2 LQKENI. This CDR3 comprises 12 residues. The ends were cut back, 2 bases at V and 8 bases at J, with 7 bases in the middle. CDR3 residues: CASSPSSEPQHF. CDR3 DNA sequence: TGTGCCAGCTCACCATCTAGCGAGCCCCAGCATTTT.

The chain couples TRBV3-1 (or the pseudogene TRBV3-2) to TRBJ1-1; TRBD1 matches 12 bases. Germline V CDR1 and CDR2: LGHDT, YNNKEL (reference sequence). V shed 4 bases, J shed 4 bases, and the junction held 4 bases outside the gene matches. The CDR3 has 15 residues. CDR3 sequence (DNA): TGTGCCAGCAGCCCAGGGACAGGGGGCTTCACTGAAGCTTTCTTT. Protein sequence: CASSPGTGGFTEAFF.

This clone was picked up one time. The gene calls are TRBV6-2 or TRBV6-3 and TRBJ2-2; weak D call: TRBD2 (5 bases). CDR3 size: 15 residues. V was pared by 5 bases and J by 2 bases, with 12 bases between. In germline, CDR1 is MNHEY, CDR2 SVGEGT. The CDR3 sequence: CASSPWTRNTGELFF. The CDR3 bases are TGTGCCAGCAGTCCGTGGACTCGAAACACCGGGGAGCTGTTTTTT.

The chain employs TRBV9 and TRBJ2-2; 9 nucleotides line up with TRBD2. Germline assignment: CDR1 SGDLS and CDR2 YYNGEE. This CDR3 region has 16 residues. J was trimmed by 2 bases and V by 2 bases; bases with no gene match: 4. CDR3 region: CASSVGTSKNTGELFF. The CDR3 DNA reads as TGTGCCAGCAGCGTCGGGACTAGCAAAAACACCGGGGAGCTGTTTTTT.

The chain joins TRBV9 to TRBJ1-3; 8 bases are shared with TRBD1. Germline loops: CDR1 SGDLS, CDR2 YYNGEE. V dropped 5 bases and J dropped 3; count of bases not matched to a gene: 7. This CDR3 spans 15 amino acids. The CDR3 sequence is CASRPQTGDGNTIYF. The CDR3 DNA follows: TGTGCCAGCAGGCCCCAGACAGGGGATGGAAACACCATATATTTT.

This clone has more than one count but fewer than ten. The V and J genes are TRBV27 and TRBJ1-5, with 8 nucleotides matching TRBD1. Losses at the gene ends were 2 bases for V and 4 bases for J; bases not matched to a gene: 1. Looked up from germline, CDR1 is MNHEY and CDR2 is SMNVEV (reference sequence). The CDR3 is 14 amino acids. The CDR3 here is CASSLRQGNQPQHF. The CDR3, as DNA: TGTGCCAGCAGTTTAAGACAGGGGAATCAGCCCCAGCATTTT.

Turning to this clone: Other DNA sequences within the sample encode an identical CDR3. The rearrangement uses TRBV5-5 and TRBJ1-5; 7 bases match TRBD1. CDR1 is SGHKS, CDR2 YYEKEE, per germline (reference sequence). The V gene end was trimmed by 1 base and the J gene end by 2 bases; junction bases not matched to a gene: 0. The CDR3 has 14 amino acids. The CDR3 protein is CASSLTGGNQPQHF. For the CDR3, the DNA is TGTGCCAGCAGCTTGACAGGGGGCAATCAGCCCCAGCATTTT.

The chain recombines TRBV7-2 with TRBJ2-2; TRBD1 might be the D (6 bases). CDR3 length equals 16 residues. Germline V CDR1 and CDR2: SGHTA, FQGNSA. Trimming took 2 bases from V and 4 from J, leaving 14 bases between them. For the CDR3, the DNA is TGTGCCAGCAGCTTATGGGGGCAGGGGCTCACCGGGGAGCTGTTTTTT. Protein: CASSLWGQGLTGELFF. Filled out from reference TRBV7-2 and TRBJ2-2, the complete variable domain reads GAGVSQSPSNKVTEKGKDVELRCDPISGHTALYWYRQSLGQGLEFLIYFQGNSAPDKSGLPSDRFSAERTGGSVSTLTIQRTQQEDSAVYLCASSLWGQGLTGELFFGEGSRLTVL.

Only one count was recorded for this clone. The chain employs TRBV28 and TRBJ1-1, with a tentative D call TRBD1 (6 bases). CDR1 is MDHEN, CDR2 SYDVKM, per germline. The CDR3 covers 16 residues. Trimming took 3 bases from V and 1 from J, leaving 15 bases between them. The CDR3 here is CASSFGGAGTNTEAFF. The DNA of the CDR3 is TGTGCCAGCAGTTTTGGGGGGGCAGGAACGAACACTGAAGCTTTCTTT.

By sample fraction, this clone is medium-sized. The chain couples TRBV6-2 or TRBV6-3 to TRBJ1-5, with D possibly TRBD1 on 5 matching bases. In germline, CDR1 is MNHEY, CDR2 SVGEGT. Trimming cost V 4 bases and J 3 bases, with 16 bases left between them. This CDR3 comprises 16 residues. This CDR3 reads CASSSGGRGDNQPQHF. The CDR3 bases are TGTGCCAGCAGTTCCGGCGGGAGGGGAGACAATCAGCCCCAGCATTTT.

This chain joins TRBV5-1 and TRBJ1-2, with 9 bases lining up with TRBD1. The CDR3 contains 15 residues. CDR1 SGHRS and CDR2 YFSETQ come from the germline V gene. The trim removed 5 bases at V and 6 bases at J, leaving 11 bases unmatched. CDR3 DNA sequence: TGCGCCAGCAGTCTAAACAGGGGGCGCAAGGATGGCTACACCTTC. Its protein product is CASSLNRGRKDGYTF.

The CDR3, as DNA: TGCAGCGCTCACAGGGGGAACACTGAAGCTTTCTTT. It encodes CSAHRGNTEAFF. This rearrangement joins TRBV29-1 to TRBJ1-1; 7 positions agree with TRBD1. Germline CDR1 is SQVTM and CDR2 is ANQGSEA. Unmatched junction bases numbered 3, after V lost 7 bases and J lost 1 base. CDR3 length: 12 amino acids.

The genes are TRBV11-2 and TRBJ2-1, with 10 bases aligning to TRBD2. Germline trimming cut 4 bases from V and 2 bases from J; bases unmatched to any gene: 8. This CDR3 region has 17 residues. CDR1 SGHAT and CDR2 FQNNGV come from the germline V gene. CDR3 sequence (DNA): TGTGCCAGCAGCTCCAGAGGACTAGCGGTTACCTACAATGAGCAGTTCTTC. Residues: CASSSRGLAVTYNEQFF.

The chain couples TRBV21-1 to TRBJ1-4; the listed D gene, TRBD1, was not tested against the DNA. TRBV21-1 is a pseudogene. CDR3 length: 14 residues. This CDR3 is CASSFRDRGQKLFF. CDR3 nucleotide sequence: TGTGCCAGCAGCTTCCGGGACAGGGGACAAAAACTGTTTTTT.

This clone has only one observation. V and J are TRBV18 and TRBJ2-2, with 7 bases aligning to TRBD1. This CDR3 comprises 18 residues. CDR1 and CDR2 from the germline V gene are KGHSH and LQKENI. Losses at the gene ends were 2 bases for V and 4 bases for J; bases not matched to a gene: 13. This CDR3 is CASSPRQGGLTSTGELFF. CDR3 DNA: TGTGCCAGCTCACCAAGACAGGGCGGTCTCACTTCCACCGGGGAGCTGTTTTTT.

This chain links TRBV5-4 with TRBJ2-2, with D possibly TRBD2 on 5 matching bases. The CDR3 is 15 residues long. The germline gives CDR1 SGHNT, CDR2 YYREEE (reference sequence). Trimming left V 3 bases short and J 2 bases short, with 11 bases between. CDR3 region: CASSSVGVNTGELFF. As DNA, the CDR3 is TGTGCCAGCAGCTCGGTCGGGGTTAACACCGGGGAGCTGTTTTTT. The entire variable domain, with the rest obtained from reference TRBV5-4 and TRBJ2-2, is as follows: ETGVTQSPTHLIKTRGQQVTLRCSSQSGHNTVSWYQQALGQGPQFIFQYYREEENGRGNFPPRFSGLQFPNYSSELNVNALELDDSALYLCASSSVGVNTGELFFGEGSRLTVL.